A selection of T cell receptor beta chains follows, all from one sample in a study of long-term antiretroviral therapy in people with HIV. Measured with immunoSEQ multiplex PCR; TCRdb has only the in-frame clones, and not every one. The sample carries 13,000 to 15,000 clones, over 80% recorded once. This specimen was unsorted PBMCs, taken 1.8 years before starting antiretroviral therapy. These receptors all come from a middle-aged woman with HIV. Each CDR3 is given with its conserved first and last residue. Fields, in order: clone size, J gene, V gene, D gene, CDR3 DNA, CDR3 protein. A D gene is named only where the DNA matches it firmly. Clone size is shown for a subset of rows, as once, few, many or a class of expanded clone.

>.|TRBJ2-1|TRBV27|TRBD2
TGTGCCAGCAGTCTCCTAGCGGACTCCTACAATGAGCAGTTCTTC
CASSLLADSYNEQFF
>.|TRBJ2-1|TRBV6-5|.
TGTGCCAGCAGTTACTCGATGGGCCTCTATGAGCAGTTCTTC
CASSYSMGLYEQFF
>once|TRBJ2-1|TRBV10-3|TRBD2
TGTGCCATCAGCGGAGGGACTACTACTCGCGGTGAGCAGTTCTTC
CAISGGTTTRGEQFF
>.|TRBJ2-1|TRBV18|TRBD2
TGTGCCAGCTCACCCGGGACTAGCGGCTACAATGAGCAGTTCTTC
CASSPGTSGYNEQFF
>.|TRBJ2-3|TRBV2|TRBD1
TGTGCCAGCACTTGGACAGGGACGGATACGCAGTATTTT
CASTWTGTDTQYF
>.|TRBJ2-1|TRBV9|TRBD2
TGTGCCAGCAGCGAGCCTATAGCGGGGGGTAACAATGAGCAGTTCTTC
CASSEPIAGGNNEQFF
>.|TRBJ2-7|TRBV7-2|TRBD2
TGTGCCAGCAGCCTAAGGACTAGCGGGAGTTACGAGCAGTACTTC
CASSLRTSGSYEQYF
>few|TRBJ2-3|TRBV5-6|.
TGTGCCAGCGGATCCGGGACCCGATGGGCAGATACGCAGTATTTT
CASGSGTRWADTQYF
>.|TRBJ2-1|TRBV7-2|TRBD1
TGTGCCAGCAGCTCCCGACAGGGCGGTGAGCAGTTCTTC
CASSSRQGGEQFF
>.|TRBJ2-7|TRBV7-2|TRBD1
TGTGCCAGCAGCTTAAGCTGGACAGGGGAGTTCGAGCAGTACTTC
CASSLSWTGEFEQYF
>.|TRBJ2-5|TRBV7-8|TRBD2
TGTGCCAGCAGCTTAGCTAGCGGGAGTTGGGAGACCCAGTACTTC
CASSLASGSWETQYF
>once|TRBJ2-1|TRBV2|TRBD2
TGTGCCAGCAGTGAAGCCCTACACGCGGGAACTAGCGGCTACAATGAGCAGTTCTTC
CASSEALHAGTSGYNEQFF
>.|TRBJ2-2|TRBV5-4|TRBD1
TGTGCCAGCAGTACGGGACAGGGGTTTATCACCGGGGAGCTGTTTTTT
CASSTGQGFITGELFF
>.|TRBJ2-5|TRBV5-1|TRBD2
TGCGCCAGCAGCTTGCTAGCGGGAGTAGAGACCCAGTACTTC
CASSLLAGVETQYF
>.|TRBJ2-3|TRBV7-8|.
TGTGCCAGCAGCGGAGCGACCGTGGGGTTCGGCACAGATACGCAGTATTTT
CASSGATVGFGTDTQYF